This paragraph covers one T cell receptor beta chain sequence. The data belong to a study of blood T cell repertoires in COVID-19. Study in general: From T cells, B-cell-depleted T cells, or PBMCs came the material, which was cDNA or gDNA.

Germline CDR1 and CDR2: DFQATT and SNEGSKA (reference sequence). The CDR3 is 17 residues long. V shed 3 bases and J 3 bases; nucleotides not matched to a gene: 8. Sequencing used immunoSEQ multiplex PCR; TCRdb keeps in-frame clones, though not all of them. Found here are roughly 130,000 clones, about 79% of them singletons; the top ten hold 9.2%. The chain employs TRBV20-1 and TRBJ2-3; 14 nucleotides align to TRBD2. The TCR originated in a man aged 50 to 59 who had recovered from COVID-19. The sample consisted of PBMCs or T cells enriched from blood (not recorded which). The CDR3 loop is CSASGLAGGRLTDTQYF. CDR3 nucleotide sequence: TGCAGTGCTAGTGGACTAGCGGGGGGCCGGCTTACAGATACGCAGTATTTT.